One sample yielded the 21 T cell receptor beta chains listed below, sequenced in a study of cytomegalovirus exposure and HLA in healthy donors. With 60 Vbeta and 13 Jbeta primers, the PCR was carried out. Measured with immunoSEQ multiplex PCR; TCRdb has only the in-frame clones, and not every one. This repertoire shows some 120,000 clones, 81% found once; its top ten account for 0.9% to 1.2%. Specimen: PBMCs. These receptors originate from a woman in her 30s in good health and CMV-seronegative.

This chain links TRBV9 with TRBJ2-7; D gene uncertain. Germline lookup yields CDR1 SGDLS and CDR2 YYNGEE. The CDR3 is made up of 13 amino acids. Deletions cut 3 bases from V and 4 bases from J, with 11 bases between. This chain's CDR3 is CASSAPGFYEQYF. CDR3 DNA: TGTGCCAGCAGCGCCCCCGGGTTTTACGAGCAGTACTTC. Based on the CDR3 plus reference TRBV9 and TRBJ2-7, the full variable domain is DSGVTQTPKHLITATGQRVTLRCSPRSGDLSVYWYQQSLDQGLQFLIQYYNGEERAKGNILERFSAQQFPDLHSELNLSSLELGDSALYFCASSAPGFYEQYFGPGTRLTVT.

The genes are TRBV27 and TRBJ2-5, with 11 bases aligning to TRBD2. The germline V gene encodes CDR1 MNHEY and CDR2 SMNVEV (reference sequence). The length of the CDR3 is 15 residues. V was pared by 1 base and J by 5 bases, with 3 bases of the junction left unmatched. The chain's CDR3 is CASSLLAGGQETQYF. DNA of the CDR3: TGTGCCAGCAGTTTATTAGCGGGGGGGCAGGAGACCCAGTACTTC.

V is TRBV6-5 and J is TRBJ1-5, with 7 nucleotides matching TRBD1. This CDR3 spans 15 amino acids. V gave up 6 bases and J gave up 0 bases; unmatched junction bases: 5. From germline, CDR1 is MNHEY and CDR2 SVGAGI. CDR3 protein: CASRSGGPSNQPQHF. In DNA form, the CDR3 reads TGTGCCAGCAGGTCAGGGGGTCCTAGCAATCAGCCCCAGCATTTT.

V and J are TRBV6-1 and TRBJ2-5, with 8 bases fitting TRBD2. CDR1 and CDR2 from the germline V gene are MNHNS and SASEGT. Trimming took 0 bases from V and 4 from J; bases not matched to a gene: 10. This CDR3 has 17 amino acids. The CDR3 sequence is CASSEAFASGFGETQYF. The CDR3 region has the DNA TGTGCCAGCAGTGAAGCGTTCGCTAGCGGGTTCGGAGAGACCCAGTACTTC.

V usage is TRBV2 and J usage is TRBJ1-2; a possible D gene is TRBD1 (5 bases). CDR1 and CDR2 (germline): SNHLY, FYNNEI. This CDR3 spans 15 amino acids. V was clipped by 8 bases and J by 3 bases, with 19 bases between them. As DNA, the CDR3 is TGTGCCAGCCACCAGTTGGGGGGGGAAGACTATGGCTACACCTTC. It is translated as CASHQLGGEDYGYTF.

The chain combines TRBV6-6 with TRBJ2-1, with 8 bases that match TRBD1. CDR1 and CDR2 from the germline V gene are MNHNY and SVGAGI (reference sequence). This CDR3 spans 15 amino acids. With V trimmed by 11 bases and J by 7 bases, 16 bases remained unmatched. The CDR3 nucleotides are TGTGCCTCCTCCGGCGACAGGGGTAATAGGAATGAGCAGTTCTTC. This translates into CASSGDRGNRNEQFF.

The chain joins TRBV4-3 to TRBJ2-3; a weak D match, TRBD2 (6 bases). From germline, CDR1 is LGHNA and CDR2 YSLEER. There are 16 residues in the CDR3. V was cut by 1 base and J by 5 bases, with 16 bases left in between. The CDR3 nucleotides are TGCGCCAGCAGCCAAGCCCCGGGAGCCAAATTAGATACGCAGTATTTT. Translating gives CASSQAPGAKLDTQYF.

The chain carries TRBV23-1 and TRBJ2-1; TRBD1 is a possible D gene (6 bases). TRBV23-1 is noted as an ORF with a role that remains uncertain. The CDR3 covers 16 residues. V was trimmed by 4 bases and J by 6 bases, leaving 19 bases between them. CDR3 region: CASSLPQGNPGNEQFF. The CDR3 DNA sequence: TGCGCCAGCAGTCTACCCCAGGGGAACCCAGGCAATGAGCAGTTCTTC.

Written as DNA, the CDR3 is TGCAGCAGTCTAGGAGGGGCGTATTTCTCTGGAAACACCATATATTTT. Protein: CSSLGGAYFSGNTIYF. J is TRBJ1-3 and V is TRBV29-1, with D perhaps TRBD1 (5 bases). The CDR3 contains 16 residues. The germline V gene encodes CDR1 SQVTM and CDR2 ANQGSEA. V lost 8 bases and J 0 bases, leaving 20 bases between the germline ends.

The chain employs TRBV6-5 and TRBJ1-2; D perhaps matches TRBD1 (6 bases). Germline-derived CDR1 and CDR2 are MNHEY and SVGAGI. V was clipped by 0 bases and J by 10 bases, with 12 bases between them. The CDR3 is made up of 13 amino acids. The CDR3 region is CASSYSYRVAYTF. CDR3 sequence (DNA): TGTGCCAGCAGTTACTCGTACAGGGTGGCCTACACCTTC.

V usage is TRBV28 and J usage is TRBJ2-7; D is unclear. V lost 7 bases, J lost 0 bases, and 13 bases lay in between. The CDR3 has 14 residues. Germline CDR1 reads MDHEN; CDR2 reads SYDVKM. CDR3 nucleotides: TGTGCCAGCAATTCGCGGCGGTCCTCCTACGAGCAGTACTTC. Amino acids: CASNSRRSSYEQYF.

The chain links TRBV5-6 to TRBJ1-2; possibly TRBD1 for D (5 bases). The CDR3 totals 16 residues. Deletions cut 3 bases from V and 5 bases from J, with 20 bases between. Germline V lookup: CDR1 SGHDT, CDR2 YYEEEE. The DNA for the CDR3 is TGTGCCAGCAGCTGGGGGGTCCTTGGAAGTTCGTATGGCTACACCTTC. This codes for CASSWGVLGSSYGYTF.

This clone was counted once. CDR3 in amino acids: CASSESGVSTDTQYF. The CDR3 region has the DNA TGTGCCAGCAGTGAAAGCGGGGTGAGCACAGATACGCAGTATTTT. The chain employs TRBV2 and TRBJ2-3, with 7 bases that match TRBD2. V was clipped by 2 bases and J by 0 bases; unmatched bases: 2. CDR1 is SNHLY and CDR2 is FYNNEI in the germline V gene. The CDR3 is made up of 15 amino acids.

The chain links TRBV10-3 to TRBJ2-2; 9 nucleotides line up with TRBD2. With V trimmed by 7 bases and J by 6 bases, 6 bases remained unmatched. The CDR3 spans 14 residues. Germline V gene data show CDR1 as ENHRY and CDR2 as SYGVKD. Here the CDR3 DNA reads TGTGCCATCACCGGGACTAGCTCCTCCGGGGAGCTGTTTTTT. Translating gives CAITGTSSSGELFF.

The gene calls are TRBV11-3 and TRBJ1-1; D is undetermined. The V end lost 1 base, the J end lost 0 bases, and 6 bases lay between the germline ends. Looked up from germline, CDR1 is SGHNT and CDR2 is YENEEA. The CDR3 is 14 amino acids. The CDR3 loop reads CASSLVALNTEAFF. CDR3 in DNA: TGTGCCAGCAGCTTAGTGGCCCTGAACACTGAAGCTTTCTTT.

This chain links TRBV10-1 with TRBJ2-5; 9 bases line up with TRBD1. The DNA end lines up better with TRBJ2-7; the J call may be wrong. Germline lookup yields CDR1 WNHNN and CDR2 SYGVQD (reference sequence). The CDR3 runs to 18 residues. The DNA of the CDR3 is TGCGCCAGCAGTGAGTCCCTACCGGGACAGGGAAATTTCTACGAGCAGTACTTC. This translates into CASSESLPGQGNFYEQYF.

This chain uses TRBV7-9 with TRBJ2-1, with D possibly TRBD2 on 6 matching bases. The CDR3 covers 13 residues. Germline V lookup: CDR1 SEHNR, CDR2 FQNEAQ (reference sequence). V was pared by 5 bases and J by 2 bases, with 7 bases between. The CDR3: CASSAGTYNEQFF. Here the CDR3 DNA reads TGTGCCAGCAGCGCGGGAACCTACAATGAGCAGTTCTTC.

There are a few counts of this clone. This sequence joins TRBV4-1 and TRBJ1-1, with unresolved D. The germline V gene has CDR1 MGHRA and CDR2 YSYEKL. Trimming took 0 bases from V and 0 from J, leaving 5 bases between them. The CDR3 is made up of 14 amino acids. The CDR3 reads CASSQDLLNTEAFF. DNA for the CDR3: TGCGCCAGCAGCCAAGATCTCCTGAACACTGAAGCTTTCTTT.

The J gene is TRBJ1-3, the V gene TRBV28, with 9 positions matching TRBD1. The CDR3 extends over 17 amino acids. The germline gives CDR1 MDHEN, CDR2 SYDVKM. The V and J ends lost 6 bases and 11 bases, in that order; junction bases with no gene match: 20. CDR3 sequence (DNA): TGTGCCAGCAGGCGGACAGGGGCCACCGCGCTGGAAGCTCCCATATATTTT. Protein product: CASRRTGATALEAPIYF.

This clone was recorded a few times. The chain carries TRBV6-1 and TRBJ1-2; D is possibly TRBD1 (5 bases). The germline V gene has CDR1 MNHNS and CDR2 SASEGT. The CDR3 covers 13 residues. V lost 2 bases, J lost 8 bases, and 12 bases lay in between. The CDR3 here is CASSENRLPGYTF. The CDR3 DNA is TGTGCCAGCAGTGAAAACAGGCTTCCCGGCTACACCTTC.

This clone came up a few times. The rearrangement uses TRBV11-3 and TRBJ2-7, with 9 positions matching TRBD1. The CDR3 totals 14 residues. V shed 5 bases and J 5 bases; nucleotides not matched to a gene: 7. The V gene's germline CDR1 is SGHNT and CDR2 YENEEA. The CDR3 DNA is TGTGCCAGCAGCACAGGGACAGGGAGTAACGAGCAGTACTTC. It encodes CASSTGTGSNEQYF.